A selection of T cell receptor beta chains follows, all from one sample in a study of blood T cell repertoires in COVID-19. This table comes from immunoSEQ multiplex PCR, and its TCRdb copy is limited to in-frame clones, with some not included. The table has about 160,000 clones, approximately 84% seen once. The specimen sequenced was PBMCs or T cells enriched from blood (not recorded which). These receptors were taken from a woman in her thirties or forties with acute COVID-19. The CDR3 runs from the conserved cysteine through the conserved F or W. Each record gives: V gene, clone size, J gene, D gene, CDR3 DNA, CDR3 protein. A D gene is named only where the DNA matches it firmly. Size is omitted from some rows. Given values are once, few, many or a class for expanded clones.

V: TRBV30; size: once; J: TRBJ2-1; D: NA; DNA: TGTGCCGGGGCCCGGGTAGGAGAGCTCAACAATGAGCAGTTCTTC; CDR3: CAGARVGELNNEQFF
V: TRBV5-1; size: NA; J: TRBJ2-5; D: TRBD2; DNA: TGCGCCAGCAGCTTTATTCCGGGACTAGCGGGAGGAAGAGGAGAGACCCAGTACTTC; CDR3: CASSFIPGLAGGRGETQYF
V: TRBV5-1; size: few; J: TRBJ2-7; D: TRBD2; DNA: TGCGCCAGCAGCTCGGGGACTAGCGGCTACGAGCAGTACTTC; CDR3: CASSSGTSGYEQYF
V: TRBV27; size: NA; J: TRBJ2-2; D: TRBD2; DNA: TGTGCCAGCAGTTTAGGCTTTGAAGGGACTAGCGGGGAGCTGTTTTTT; CDR3: CASSLGFEGTSGELFF
V: TRBV7-3; size: NA; J: TRBJ1-1; D: TRBD1; DNA: TGTGCCAGCATCTGTAGGGGGCGGAGCACTGAAGCTTTCTTT; CDR3: CASICRGRSTEAFF
V: TRBV30; size: NA; J: TRBJ1-1; D: TRBD1; DNA: TGTGCCTCGTGGACAGGGGCGGGTCAGCAGAACACTGAAGCTTTCTTT; CDR3: CASWTGAGQQNTEAFF
V: TRBV2; size: NA; J: TRBJ2-7; D: TRBD2; DNA: TGTGCCAGCAGTGAAGGGCTAGCGGGCGAGCAGTACTTC; CDR3: CASSEGLAGEQYF
V: TRBV5-4; size: NA; J: TRBJ2-7; D: TRBD1; DNA: TGTGCCAGCAGCACCCGGACAGGGTTCGCCTACGAGCAGTACTTC; CDR3: CASSTRTGFAYEQYF
V: TRBV7-2; size: once; J: TRBJ2-7; D: TRBD2; DNA: TGTGCCAGCAGTATAGTGGGCGGGAGATTCGGAGCCCACGAGCAGTACTTC; CDR3: CASSIVGGRFGAHEQYF
V: TRBV18; size: NA; J: TRBJ1-1; D: TRBD1; DNA: TGTGCCAGCTCACCGAATAGGGGGCAGTTGAACACTGAAGCTTTCTTT; CDR3: CASSPNRGQLNTEAFF
V: TRBV7-9; size: NA; J: TRBJ2-7; D: TRBD2; DNA: TGTGCCAGCAGCCTCATAGGGCCTAGCGGATACTACGAGCAGTACTTC; CDR3: CASSLIGPSGYYEQYF
V: TRBV18; size: NA; J: TRBJ1-4; D: NA; DNA: TGTGCCAGCTCGCTTCAGAAACCTGCAACTAATGAAAAACTGTTTTTT; CDR3: CASSLQKPATNEKLFF
V: TRBV5-1; size: NA; J: TRBJ2-3; D: NA; DNA: TGCGCCAGCAGCTTGAGAGAAGCTCCCACAGATACGCAGTATTTT; CDR3: CASSLREAPTDTQYF
V: TRBV11-3; size: NA; J: TRBJ2-1; D: NA; DNA: TGTGCCAGCAGCCCCCGCGAGGGGGACAAAAACAATGAGCAGTTCTTC; CDR3: CASSPREGDKNNEQFF
V: TRBV3-1/TRBV3-2; size: NA; J: TRBJ2-7; D: TRBD1; DNA: TGTGCCAGCAGCCAAGATAACAGGGGGAGGGAGCAGTACTTC; CDR3: CASSQDNRGREQYF
V: TRBV7-9; size: once; J: TRBJ2-7; D: TRBD1; DNA: TGTGCCAGCAGCCGGCCGGACAGGGGGTCCTACGAGCAGTACTTC; CDR3: CASSRPDRGSYEQYF
V: TRBV19; size: NA; J: TRBJ2-4; D: TRBD2; DNA: TGTGCCAGTAGTATTGGACTAGCGGGAGAGGTAGCCAAAAACATTCAGTACTTC; CDR3: CASSIGLAGEVAKNIQYF
V: TRBV6-1; size: NA; J: TRBJ2-2; D: TRBD2; DNA: TGTGCCAGCAGTGAAGCCCGGGAGGGCCTCGGCGGGGAGCTGTTTTTT; CDR3: CASSEAREGLGGELFF
V: TRBV4-2; size: NA; J: TRBJ2-1; D: NA; DNA: TGTGCCAGCAGCCAAGATCTTGGGGGAGGAAACAATGAGCAGTTCTTC; CDR3: CASSQDLGGGNNEQFF
V: TRBV7-2; size: NA; J: TRBJ1-2; D: NA; DNA: NA; CDR3: CASSLVGFGAPAF
V: TRBV19; size: NA; J: TRBJ1-1; D: TRBD1; DNA: TGTGCCAGTAGTATGCCGGGACAGGGGGCGCACACTGAAGCTTTCTTT; CDR3: CASSMPGQGAHTEAFF
V: TRBV28; size: NA; J: TRBJ2-7; D: TRBD1; DNA: TGTGCCAGCAGTTTAACGCCTCAGGGGGCCGGCGAGCAGTACTTC; CDR3: CASSLTPQGAGEQYF
V: TRBV15; size: NA; J: TRBJ2-1; D: NA; DNA: TGTGCCACCAGCAGGTCAGGTTACTATGAGCAGTTCTTC; CDR3: CATSRSGYYEQFF
V: TRBV15; size: NA; J: TRBJ2-5; D: TRBD2; DNA: TGTGCCACCAGCACTATTAGCGGGAGTGCCGAGACCCAGTACTTC; CDR3: CATSTISGSAETQYF
V: TRBV11-2; size: NA; J: TRBJ2-2; D: NA; DNA: TGTGCCAGCAGAGGGCTTAGGGGTAACACCGGGGAGCTGTTTTTT; CDR3: CASRGLRGNTGELFF
V: TRBV7-9; size: NA; J: TRBJ2-7; D: NA; DNA: TGTGCCAGCAGCCCCAGACCGTGGACAGACACCTACGAGCAGTACTTC; CDR3: CASSPRPWTDTYEQYF
V: TRBV3-1/TRBV3-2; size: NA; J: TRBJ2-1; D: TRBD2; DNA: TGTGCCAGCAGCCAAGCCTTATCTCGGACTAGCGGGGGGAACTACAATGAGCAGTTCTTC; CDR3: CASSQALSRTSGGNYNEQFF
V: TRBV12-5; size: NA; J: TRBJ1-1; D: NA; DNA: TGTGCTAGTGGTTTCGGACGGGGGAACACTGAAGCTTTCTTT; CDR3: CASGFGRGNTEAFF
V: TRBV21-1; size: NA; J: TRBJ1-6; D: NA; DNA: TGTGCCAGCAGCAAAGAAGATTGGTGGAGTTATAATTCACCCCTCCACTTT; CDR3: CASSKEDWWSYNSPLHF
V: TRBV11-2; size: NA; J: TRBJ1-1; D: TRBD1; DNA: TGTGCCAGCAGCCTCGGACAGGTTAAAAGAGCTGAAGCTTTCTTT; CDR3: CASSLGQVKRAEAFF
V: TRBV20-1; size: once; J: TRBJ1-5; D: TRBD1; DNA: TGCAGTGCTAGTATCGGGACAGGGAGCAATCAGCCCCAGCATTTT; CDR3: CSASIGTGSNQPQHF
V: TRBV24-1; size: NA; J: TRBJ2-3; D: TRBD1; DNA: TGTGCCACCAGTGAGTTTACAGGGGATAACACAGATACGCAGTATTTT; CDR3: CATSEFTGDNTDTQYF
V: TRBV29-1; size: NA; J: TRBJ1-3; D: TRBD1; DNA: TGCAGCGCCGTGTCTCAGGGGGCTGGAAACACCATATATTTT; CDR3: CSAVSQGAGNTIYF
V: TRBV19; size: NA; J: TRBJ2-7; D: NA; DNA: TGTGCCAGTAGTATTCAACTAGCACCCTACGAGCAGTACTTC; CDR3: CASSIQLAPYEQYF
V: TRBV11-2; size: NA; J: TRBJ1-4; D: NA; DNA: TGTGCCAGCAGCTCTTACAGGGATAATGAAAAACTGTTTTTT; CDR3: CASSSYRDNEKLFF
V: TRBV27; size: NA; J: TRBJ1-1; D: TRBD1; DNA: TGTGCCAGCAAGGGACAGATGAACACTGAAGCTTTCTTT; CDR3: CASKGQMNTEAFF
V: TRBV5-1; size: NA; J: TRBJ1-1; D: TRBD1; DNA: TGCGCCAGCAGCTTGGGACAGGGACGGACTGAAGCTTTCTTT; CDR3: CASSLGQGRTEAFF